Following are 28 T cell receptor beta chains from one sample sequenced in a study of T cell responses to AZD1222 COVID-19 vaccine. Here immunoSEQ multiplex PCR was the method, and the copy in TCRdb shows in-frame clones only, minus some. The sample holds approximately 70,000 clones, approximately 90% seen once. Sample: peripheral blood, taken 28 days after the second dose of the MenACWY control vaccine. The receptors here all came from an adult who received the MenACWY meningococcal vaccine as a control.

The chain is built from TRBV5-1 and TRBJ1-1, with D possibly being TRBD1 (6 bases). V lost 7 bases and J lost 2, with 12 bases in between. The CDR3 length is 13 residues. Germline-derived CDR1 and CDR2 are SGHRS and YFSETQ. Written as DNA, the CDR3 is TGCGCCAGCGCCCAACAGGGTAACACTGAAGCTTTCTTT. Its translation is CASAQQGNTEAFF. The full variable domain, in which reference TRBV5-1 and TRBJ1-1 provide the parts outside the CDR3, is KAGVTQTPRYLIKTRGQQVTLSCSPISGHRSVSWYQQTPGQGLQFLFEYFSETQRNKGNFPGRFSGRQFSNSRSEMNVSTLELGDSALYLCASAQQGNTEAFFGQGTRLTVV.

CDR3 in amino acids: CASSYWTGGNSPLHF. The DNA for the CDR3 is TGTGCCAGCAGTTACTGGACAGGGGGTAATTCACCCCTCCACTTT. The chain joins TRBV6-5 to TRBJ1-6; TRBD1 aligns across 10 bases. The germline CDR1 and CDR2 sequences are MNHEY and SVGAGI. The length of the CDR3 is 15 residues. Trimming at V came to 1 base and at J to 6 bases, leaving 0 bases not matched to a gene.

The chain links TRBV12-3 or TRBV12-4 to TRBJ2-7; D gene uncertain. V was trimmed by 3 bases and J by 3 bases, leaving 3 bases between them. The CDR3 totals 11 residues. CDR3 DNA sequence: TGTGCCAGCAGTTTCAACTACGAGCAGTACTTC. This gives the protein CASSFNYEQYF.

The chain is built from TRBV6-5 and TRBJ2-3; D may be TRBD2 (5 bases). The CDR3 is 12 amino acids. Germline lookup yields CDR1 MNHEY and CDR2 SVGAGI. V was trimmed by 6 bases and J by 3 bases, leaving 7 bases between them. CDR3 sequence: CASREGTDTQYF. Written as DNA, the CDR3 is TGTGCCAGCAGAGAGGGAACAGATACGCAGTATTTT.

The chain employs TRBV2 and TRBJ1-4; D is unresolved. CDR1 is SNHLY, CDR2 FYNNEI, per germline. Trimming stripped 7 bases from V and 5 bases from J, with 17 bases between. The CDR3 consists of 15 residues. The CDR3 DNA reads as TGTGCCAGCACCCGAGGGAGTTCGGGAAATGAAAAACTGTTTTTT. This translates into CASTRGSSGNEKLFF.

The rearrangement links TRBV5-4 to TRBJ2-7; D is unresolved. The CDR3 is made up of 13 amino acids. The V and J ends lost 4 bases and 4 bases respectively, with 12 bases between them. CDR1 and CDR2 from the germline V gene are SGHNT and YYREEE (reference sequence). CDR3 in DNA: TGTGCCAGCAGCCCCCACGGGCGATACGAGCAGTACTTC. Translated, it gives CASSPHGRYEQYF.

V and J are TRBV9 and TRBJ1-6; D gene unclear. Germline V gene data show CDR1 as SGDLS and CDR2 as YYNGEE. Trimming took off 4 bases at V and 5 bases at J, with 13 bases between the two ends. The CDR3 spans 15 residues. CDR3 nucleotide sequence: TGTGCCAGCAGCCTCTGGGCAGCGGATAATTCACCCCTCCACTTT. Its protein product is CASSLWAADNSPLHF.

V gene TRBV28 combines with J gene TRBJ1-2; TRBD1 might be the D (6 bases). Trimming shortened V by 6 bases and J by 8 bases, and 16 bases separated the two germline ends. The CDR3 has 13 residues. Germline CDR1 and CDR2: MDHEN and SYDVKM. For the CDR3, the DNA is TGTGCCAGCAGCCAAACAGGGCGTAAGGGCTACACCTTC. This encodes CASSQTGRKGYTF.

The rearrangement links TRBV9 to TRBJ2-2; D unclear. The CDR3 loop spans 11 amino acids. V lost 3 bases, J lost 13 bases, and 10 bases lay in between. Per germline, CDR1 SGDLS and CDR2 YYNGEE. CDR3 sequence reads: CASSAMDRLFF. In DNA form, the CDR3 reads TGTGCCAGCAGCGCGATGGACCGGCTGTTTTTT. Complete variable domain (other parts from reference TRBV9 and TRBJ2-2): DSGVTQTPKHLITATGQRVTLRCSPRSGDLSVYWYQQSLDQGLQFLIQYYNGEERAKGNILERFSAQQFPDLHSELNLSSLELGDSALYFCASSAMDRLFFGEGSRLTVL.

The rearrangement joins TRBV10-3 to TRBJ1-1; the D is unclear. Trimming left V 5 bases short and J 0 bases short, with 10 bases between. The CDR3 runs to 14 residues. The germline CDR1 and CDR2 sequences are ENHRY and SYGVKD. The CDR3 DNA is TGTGCCATCAGTTCGGGGAACATGAACACTGAAGCTTTCTTT. Residues: CAISSGNMNTEAFF.

This sequence joins TRBV11-3 and TRBJ2-3; TRBD1 is a possible D gene (5 bases). Germline values: CDR1 SGHNT, CDR2 YENEEA. V gave up 0 bases and J gave up 3 bases, with 7 bases separating them. The CDR3 is made up of 14 amino acids. DNA for the CDR3: TGTGCCAGCAGCTTAGAGGGGCTGACAGATACGCAGTATTTT. Protein product: CASSLEGLTDTQYF. The complete variable domain, with remaining parts taken from reference TRBV11-3 and TRBJ2-3, reads EAGVVQSPRYKIIEKKQPVAFWCNPISGHNTLYWYLQNLGQGPELLIRYENEEAVDDSQLPKDRFSAERLKGVDSTLKIQPAELGDSAVYLCASSLEGLTDTQYFGPGTRLTVL.

V is TRBV3-1 (or the pseudogene TRBV3-2) and J is TRBJ2-3, with D perhaps matching TRBD1 (5 bases). V lost 1 base and J 3 bases, leaving 14 bases between the germline ends. Germline lookup yields CDR1 LGHDT and CDR2 YNNKEL (reference sequence). CDR3 length: 16 residues. CDR3 region: CASSQGQGVWTDTQYF. CDR3 DNA: TGTGCCAGCAGCCAAGGCCAAGGGGTGTGGACAGATACGCAGTATTTT.

The rearrangement joins TRBV2 to TRBJ2-3, with TRBD2 identical over 11 bases. CDR3 length equals 15 residues. The ends lost 9 bases at V and 6 bases at J; junction bases unmatched: 11. The V gene's germline CDR1 is SNHLY and CDR2 FYNNEI. The CDR3 nucleotides read TGTGCCAGTTCCCGGGCTAGCGGGGGGTTGGATACGCAGTATTTT. Translating gives CASSRASGGLDTQYF.

The V call is TRBV6-4, the J call TRBJ2-1; D call uncertain. The germline gives CDR1 MRHNA, CDR2 SNTAGT. V lost 3 bases, J lost 3 bases, and 15 bases lay in between. The CDR3 sequence is 16 residues long. The CDR3 DNA follows: TGTGCCAGCAGTGAAAACGGCGGCGTTGGCTACAATGAGCAGTTCTTC. Translating it yields CASSENGGVGYNEQFF.

The V and J genes are TRBV11-2 and TRBJ1-1, with D possibly matching TRBD1 (6 bases). Germline-derived CDR1 and CDR2 are SGHAT and FQNNGV. V lost 5 bases and J 0 bases, leaving 10 bases between the germline ends. The CDR3 contains 14 residues. CDR3 coding DNA: TGTGCCAGCAGCGATCGGACAGTGAACACTGAAGCTTTCTTT. This translates into CASSDRTVNTEAFF.

J is TRBJ2-7 and V is TRBV10-3; D is unclear. CDR1 ENHRY and CDR2 SYGVKD come from the germline V gene. The germline V and J ends were trimmed by 8 bases and 2 bases, with 10 bases remaining between them. CDR3 length: 12 amino acids. This CDR3 is CAIAAYTYEQYF. Here the CDR3 DNA reads TGTGCCATCGCAGCGTACACCTACGAGCAGTACTTC.

The chain joins TRBV21-1 to TRBJ2-1; the table's D call TRBD2 went unverified against the DNA. TRBV21-1 is deemed a pseudogene. The CDR3 is 10 residues long. CDR3 sequence (DNA): TGTGCCAGCCTCGACAATGAGCAGTTCTTC. Protein product: CASLDNEQFF.

CDR3 sequence: CASSLRGGNTEAFF. DNA for the CDR3: TGTGCCAGCAGTTTACGGGGGGGGAACACTGAAGCTTTCTTT. V and J are TRBV27 and TRBJ1-1; perhaps TRBD1 as D (5 bases). Germline-derived CDR1 and CDR2 are MNHEY and SMNVEV (reference sequence). V gave up 2 bases and J gave up 1 base, with 8 bases separating them. The CDR3 loop spans 14 amino acids.

The rearrangement uses TRBV4-1 and TRBJ1-3; D not certain. The CDR3 covers 16 residues. Trimming shortened V by 1 base and J by 3 bases, and 13 bases separated the two germline ends. CDR1 and CDR2 from the germline V gene are MGHRA and YSYEKL. The CDR3 protein is CASSQGPGAFGNTIYF. In DNA, the CDR3 is TGCGCCAGCAGCCAAGGGCCCGGTGCTTTTGGAAACACCATATATTTT.

This CDR3 is CASSLSRTGVSEQFF. The CDR3 DNA reads TGTGCCAGCAGCCTTTCTAGGACAGGGGTCTCTGAGCAGTTCTTC. This rearrangement joins TRBV6-2 or TRBV6-3 to TRBJ2-1, with TRBD1 identical over 9 bases. This CDR3 region has 15 residues. CDR1 MNHEY and CDR2 SVGEGT come from the germline V gene. V lost 6 bases, J lost 9 bases, and 12 bases stayed unmatched.

The chain joins TRBV11-2 to TRBJ2-7; 7 positions match TRBD2. There are 14 residues in the CDR3. V trimming: 2 bases; J trimming: 2 bases; junction bases outside the gene matches: 3. CDR1 SGHAT and CDR2 FQNNGV come from the germline V gene. For the CDR3, the DNA is TGTGCCAGCAGCTTACTAGCGGTGGCCTACGAGCAGTACTTC. Translation: CASSLLAVAYEQYF.

The CDR3 DNA follows: TGCGCCAGCAGCCAATACTTCGACCCGGGACTAAATCAGCCCCAGCATTTT. This encodes CASSQYFDPGLNQPQHF. The chain combines TRBV4-1 with TRBJ1-5; possible D gene TRBD1, 5 bases. This CDR3 has 17 residues. V was cut by 2 bases and J by 4 bases, with 18 bases left in between. The germline V gene has CDR1 MGHRA and CDR2 YSYEKL.

This chain uses TRBV5-8 with TRBJ1-1, with TRBD1 matching 7 bases. This CDR3 has 13 residues. Looked up from germline, CDR1 is SGHTS and CDR2 is YDEGEE. V lost 6 bases to trimming and J lost 8 bases; unmatched junction nucleotides: 10. CDR3 nucleotides: TGTGCCAGCAAAGGACAGGCGGGCAGGGAAGCTTTCTTT. It codes for CASKGQAGREAFF.

CDR3 sequence reads: CASSYQPQHF. The CDR3 coding sequence is TGTGCCAGCAGTTATCAGCCCCAGCATTTT. The chain has TRBV28 and TRBJ1-5, with D unresolved. V lost 4 bases to trimming and J lost 5 bases, with 0 bases between them. Germline CDR1 reads MDHEN; CDR2 reads SYDVKM. The CDR3 runs to 10 residues.

The J gene is TRBJ2-3, the V gene TRBV29-1; D is ambiguous. CDR1 is SQVTM and CDR2 is ANQGSEA in the germline V gene. The germline V and J ends were trimmed by 3 bases and 1 base, with 8 bases remaining between them. The CDR3 contains 13 residues. The CDR3 sequence: CSVDTIGTDTQYF. The CDR3 DNA sequence: TGCAGCGTTGATACCATTGGCACAGATACGCAGTATTTT.

The J gene is TRBJ1-5, the V gene TRBV18; 7 nucleotides match TRBD1. Looked up from germline, CDR1 is KGHSH and CDR2 is LQKENI. Trimming took 1 base from V and 5 from J; bases not matched to a gene: 11. This CDR3 is built from 17 residues. The CDR3 DNA reads TGTGCCAGCTCACCACACCCGGGACAGTCACTCGATCAGCCCCAGCATTTT. This codes for CASSPHPGQSLDQPQHF.

On this clone: The limits of the CDR3 on the DNA are not certain, so only TCRdb's listed CDR3 is given. The V gene is TRBV6-2 or TRBV6-3, the J gene TRBJ2-2; TRBD2, the table's D call, lacks a check against the DNA. The CDR3 adds up to 15 amino acids, both ends counted. Germline V gives CDR1 MNHEY, CDR2 SVGEGT. The CDR3: CASSTSGGMTGELFF.

This chain links TRBV5-8 with TRBJ1-5; D is ambiguous. V was shortened by 2 bases and J by 1 base, with 10 bases between the two germline ends. The CDR3 sequence is 15 residues long. Germline assignment: CDR1 SGHTS and CDR2 YDEGEE. The CDR3 DNA reads TGTGCCAGCAGCTTTAAGGGAAGGAGCAATCAGCCCCAGCATTTT. Translated: CASSFKGRSNQPQHF.